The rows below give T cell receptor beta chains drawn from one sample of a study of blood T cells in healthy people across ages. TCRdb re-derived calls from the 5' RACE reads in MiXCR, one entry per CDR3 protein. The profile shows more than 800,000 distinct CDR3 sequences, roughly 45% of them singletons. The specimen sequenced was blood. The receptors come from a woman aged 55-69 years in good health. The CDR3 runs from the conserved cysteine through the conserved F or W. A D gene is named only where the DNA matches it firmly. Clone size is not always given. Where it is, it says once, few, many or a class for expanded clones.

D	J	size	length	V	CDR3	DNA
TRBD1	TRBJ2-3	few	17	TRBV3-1	CASSRRTGGKNTDTQYF	TGTGCCAGCAGCCGGCGGACAGGGGGCAAAAACACAGATACGCAGTATTTT
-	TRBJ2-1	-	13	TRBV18	CASSPLWMNEQFF	TGTGCCAGCTCACCACTCTGGATGAATGAGCAGTTCTTC
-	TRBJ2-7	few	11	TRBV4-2	CASSQKAEQYF	TGTGCCAGCAGCCAAAAAGCGGAGCAGTACTTC
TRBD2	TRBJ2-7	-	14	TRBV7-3	CASSQLAGDSEQYF	TGTGCCAGCAGCCAATTAGCGGGAGATAGCGAGCAGTACTTC
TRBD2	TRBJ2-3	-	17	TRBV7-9	CASSLARLAGDTDTQYF	TGTGCCAGCAGCTTAGCGCGGCTAGCGGGGGACACAGATACGCAGTATTTT
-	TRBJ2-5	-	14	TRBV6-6	CASAPYNAPETQYF	TGTGCCAGCGCGCCGTACAATGCGCCGGAGACCCAGTACTTC
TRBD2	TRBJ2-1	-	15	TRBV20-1	CSAHLADPSYNEQFF	TGCAGTGCTCACCTAGCGGACCCCTCCTACAATGAGCAGTTCTTC
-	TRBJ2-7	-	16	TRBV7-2	CASSPIDSTTSYEQYF	TGTGCCAGCAGCCCGATTGACAGTACCACCTCCTACGAGCAGTACTTC
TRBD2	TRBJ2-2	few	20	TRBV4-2	CASSQDTGLAGDPNTGELFF	TGTGCCAGCAGCCAAGACACCGGACTAGCGGGGGATCCCAACACCGGGGAGCTGTTTTTT
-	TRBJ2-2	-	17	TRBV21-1	CASSKDRGRVGTGELFF	TGTGCCAGCAGCAAAGATCGTGGCAGGGTAGGGACCGGGGAGCTGTTTTTT
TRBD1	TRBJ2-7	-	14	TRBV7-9	CASSPGTGVDEQYF	TGTGCCAGCAGCCCCGGGACAGGGGTTGACGAGCAGTACTTC
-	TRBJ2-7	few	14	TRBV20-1	CSARVASEPYEQYF	TGCAGTGCTAGAGTCGCTAGCGAGCCCTACGAGCAGTACTTC
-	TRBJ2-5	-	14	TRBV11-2	CASSSDLGWETQYF	TGTGCCAGCAGCTCGGACTTGGGTTGGGAGACCCAGTACTTC
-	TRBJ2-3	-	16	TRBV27	CASSFYHVRSLDTQYF	TGTGCCAGCAGTTTCTACCATGTAAGATCACTAGATACGCAGTATTTT
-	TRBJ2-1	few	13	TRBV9	CASSPDGGPEQFF	TGTGCCAGCAGCCCCGATGGCGGGCCTGAGCAGTTCTTC
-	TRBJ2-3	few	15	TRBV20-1	CSARDGSRGTDTQYF	TGCAGTGCTAGAGACGGGAGTCGGGGCACAGATACGCAGTATTTT
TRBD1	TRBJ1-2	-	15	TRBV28	CASQWDRSLSGGYTF	TGTGCCAGCCAGTGGGACAGATCACTCTCGGGTGGCTACACCTTC
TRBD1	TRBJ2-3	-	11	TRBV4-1	CASSLGTGGYF	TGTGCCAGCAGCTTGGGGACAGGGGGGTATTTT
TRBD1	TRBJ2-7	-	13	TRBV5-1	CASRVQGVGEQYF	TGCGCCAGCAGGGTACAGGGGGTGGGCGAGCAGTACTTC
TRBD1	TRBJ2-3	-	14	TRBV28	CASSLTGDTDTQYF	TGTGCCAGCAGTCTGACAGGGGACACAGATACGCAGTATTTT
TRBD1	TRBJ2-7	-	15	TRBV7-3	CASSLTAGGPYEQYF	TGTGCCAGCAGCTTAACCGCAGGGGGACCCTACGAGCAGTACTTC
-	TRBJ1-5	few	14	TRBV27	CASSFGIGVQPQHF	TGTGCCAGCAGTTTTGGCATCGGTGTACAGCCCCAGCATTTT
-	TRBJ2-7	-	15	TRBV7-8	CASSLALPSDREQYF	TGTGCCAGCAGCTTAGCATTGCCTAGCGATCGGGAGCAGTACTTC
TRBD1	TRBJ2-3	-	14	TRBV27	CASGDREGTDTQYF	TGTGCCAGCGGGGACAGGGAGGGCACAGATACGCAGTATTTT
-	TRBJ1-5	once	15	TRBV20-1	CSASLQGISNQPQHF	TGCAGTGCTAGCCTCCAGGGGATTAGCAATCAGCCCCAGCATTTT
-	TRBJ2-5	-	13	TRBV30	CAWSPTIGETQYF	TGTGCCTGGAGTCCGACGATAGGCGAGACCCAGTACTTC
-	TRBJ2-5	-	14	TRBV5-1	CASSFGARGETQYF	TGCGCCAGCAGCTTTGGGGCCAGGGGCGAGACCCAGTACTTC
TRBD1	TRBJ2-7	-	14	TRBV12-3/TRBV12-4	CAGSKQGAYNEQYF	TGTGCCGGCAGTAAACAGGGGGCCTACAATGAGCAGTACTTC
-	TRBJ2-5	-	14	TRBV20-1	CSADQVTGQETQYF	TGCAGTGCCGATCAGGTAACGGGACAAGAGACCCAGTACTTC
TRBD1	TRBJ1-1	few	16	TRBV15	CATSRSGTGKNTEAFF	TGTGCCACCAGCAGATCCGGGACAGGGAAGAACACTGAAGCTTTCTTT
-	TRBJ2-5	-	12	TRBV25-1	CASSEGLETQYF	TGTGCCAGCAGTGAGGGGTTAGAGACCCAGTACTTC
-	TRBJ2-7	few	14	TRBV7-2	CASSLYPGSHEQYF	TGTGCCAGCAGCTTATATCCGGGTTCCCACGAGCAGTACTTC